Each of the 16 T cell receptor beta chains below was sequenced from the same sample in a study of ipilimumab plus nivolumab after autologous stem cell transplantation. The table came from immunoSEQ multiplex PCR; TCRdb's copy has only in-frame clones and leaves some out. The profile shows over 80,000 clones, 83% of them singletons. The sequencing used PBMCs, collected in a trial of ipilimumab plus nivolumab as post-transplant consolidation. The receptors stem from a male donor with diffuse large B-cell lymphoma.

The J gene is TRBJ2-3, the V gene TRBV6-6; D gene ambiguous. With 9 bases removed from V and 3 bases from J, the gap between germline ends came to 7 bases. CDR3 length equals 11 residues. Per germline, CDR1 MNHNY and CDR2 SVGAGI (reference sequence). CDR3 nucleotide sequence: TGTGCCAGTCTGAAGACAGATACGCAGTATTTT. Protein product: CASLKTDTQYF.

The CDR3: CASSVGPTLGTGELFF. As DNA, the CDR3 is TGTGCCAGCAGCGTGGGACCGACCCTAGGGACCGGGGAGCTGTTTTTT. V gene TRBV7-7 combines with J gene TRBJ2-2; D may be TRBD1 or TRBD2 (5 bases each). This CDR3 region has 16 residues. V was clipped by 5 bases and J by 5 bases, with 18 bases between them. Germline CDR1 reads SSHAT; CDR2 reads FNYEAQ (reference sequence).

As DNA, the CDR3 is TGCAGCGTGGAGATCGCCCCTGGCTCTGGCTACACCTTC. Amino acid sequence: CSVEIAPGSGYTF. This chain links TRBV29-1 with TRBJ1-2; no definite D call. This CDR3 spans 13 amino acids. Per germline, CDR1 SQVTM and CDR2 ANQGSEA. Trimming left V 6 bases short and J 7 bases short, with 18 bases between.

This clone was observed once. The CDR3 bases are TGTGCCAGCAGTCTGACGGTGACGCGTGAAAAACTGTTTTTT. This gives the protein CASSLTVTREKLFF. This chain links TRBV6-1 with TRBJ1-4; no definite D call. The CDR3 contains 14 residues. V was shortened by 5 bases and J by 7 bases, with 14 bases between the two germline ends. The germline V gene has CDR1 MNHNS and CDR2 SASEGT.

DNA of the CDR3: TGTGCCAGCAGCCTCGGGCGTTCAGATACGCAGTATTTT. Amino acid sequence: CASSLGRSDTQYF. V is TRBV6-5 and J is TRBJ2-3; D is unresolved. Trimming cost V 6 bases and J 4 bases, with 11 bases left between them. Germline lookup yields CDR1 MNHEY and CDR2 SVGAGI. The CDR3 contains 13 residues.

V usage is TRBV18 and J usage is TRBJ1-3, with D hard to call. The germline V and J ends were trimmed by 2 bases and 0 bases, with 11 bases remaining between them. The CDR3 runs 16 residues. Germline V gene data show CDR1 as KGHSH and CDR2 as LQKENI. Here the CDR3 reads CASSPTTDYSGNTIYF. CDR3 bases: TGTGCCAGCTCACCAACCACGGATTACTCTGGAAACACCATATATTTT.

The rearrangement joins TRBV18 to TRBJ1-5, with D uncertain. CDR3 size: 13 residues. CDR1 KGHSH and CDR2 LQKENI come from the germline V gene. Between the trimmed V and J ends, which lost 8 bases and 5 bases, there was a span of 13 bases. CDR3 region: CASGRDGDQPQHF. The CDR3 DNA is TGTGCCAGCGGACGAGACGGTGATCAGCCCCAGCATTTT. The full variable domain, in which reference TRBV18 and TRBJ1-5 provide the parts outside the CDR3, is NAGVMQNPRHLVRRRGQEARLRCSPMKGHSHVYWYRQLPEEGLKFMVYLQKENIIDESGMPKERFSAEFPKEGPSILRIQQVVRGDSAAYFCASGRDGDQPQHFGDGTRLSIL.

The chain has TRBV5-1 and TRBJ2-2; D is tentatively TRBD1 or TRBD2 (5 bases each). The CDR3 spans 16 residues. In germline, CDR1 is SGHRS, CDR2 YFSETQ. Between the trimmed V and J ends, which lost 4 bases and 4 bases, there was a span of 17 bases. CDR3 DNA: TGCGCCAGCAGCGTAGAGGGGAGCCAGGGCACCGGGGAGCTGTTTTTT. Amino acid sequence: CASSVEGSQGTGELFF.

This chain links TRBV6-1 with TRBJ1-1; D remains ambiguous. Trimming took off 3 bases at V and 4 bases at J, with 15 bases between the two ends. The CDR3 runs 15 residues. Germline CDR1 and CDR2: MNHNS and SASEGT. This CDR3 is CASSERTARSTEAFF. CDR3 DNA: TGTGCCAGCAGTGAGCGGACGGCCCGGAGCACTGAAGCTTTCTTT.

This rearrangement joins TRBV5-1 to TRBJ1-4; 7 bases fit TRBD1. Germline V gene sequence: CDR1 SGHRS, CDR2 YFSETQ. The V gene end was trimmed by 8 bases and the J gene end by 2 bases; junction bases not matched to a gene: 3. The CDR3 sequence is 13 residues long. In nucleotides, the CDR3 is TGCGCCAGTCAGGGGGGGACTAATGAAAAACTGTTTTTT. It is translated as CASQGGTNEKLFF.

V is TRBV29-1 and J is TRBJ2-3; TRBD2 agrees at 9 bases. CDR1 and CDR2 (germline): SQVTM, ANQGSEA. V dropped 1 base and J dropped 6; count of bases not matched to a gene: 8. This CDR3 has 15 residues. CDR3 protein: CSVEGASGVGDTQYF. The CDR3, as DNA: TGCAGCGTTGAAGGGGCTAGCGGGGTCGGGGATACGCAGTATTTT.

As regards this clone: Additional DNA sequences in this sample encode the identical CDR3. The chain joins TRBV9 to TRBJ2-1; 10 nucleotides match TRBD2. V dropped 1 base and J dropped 7; count of bases not matched to a gene: 2. The length of the CDR3 is 14 residues. Germline V gene sequence: CDR1 SGDLS, CDR2 YYNGEE. The CDR3 coding sequence is TGTGCCAGCAGCGTAAGCGGGGGGGCTAATGAGCAGTTCTTC. It yields the protein CASSVSGGANEQFF. Complete variable domain (other parts from reference TRBV9 and TRBJ2-1): DSGVTQTPKHLITATGQRVTLRCSPRSGDLSVYWYQQSLDQGLQFLIQYYNGEERAKGNILERFSAQQFPDLHSELNLSSLELGDSALYFCASSVSGGANEQFFGPGTRLTVL.

The rearrangement links TRBV7-8 to TRBJ1-2; unclear D gene. Germline lookup yields CDR1 SGHVS and CDR2 FQNEAQ. CDR3 length equals 15 residues. The V end was cut by 2 bases, the J end by 4 bases, with 14 bases between. CDR3 in amino acids: CASSLPGQRFYGYTF. The CDR3 DNA reads TGTGCCAGCAGCTTACCCGGCCAGCGGTTCTATGGCTACACCTTC. The variable domain in full, with the rest retrieved from reference TRBV7-8 and TRBJ1-2, is GAGVSQSPRYKVAKRGQDVALRCDPISGHVSLFWYQQALGQGPEFLTYFQNEAQLDKSGLPSDRFFAERPEGSVSTLKIQRTQQEDSAVYLCASSLPGQRFYGYTFGSGTRLTVV.

The V gene is TRBV6-6, the J gene TRBJ2-1, with 10 bases lining up with TRBD2. This CDR3 has 15 amino acids. Germline V CDR1 and CDR2: MNHNY, SVGAGI (reference sequence). With 6 bases clipped from V and 2 bases from J, the junction kept 4 bases outside the gene matches. DNA for the CDR3: TGTGCCAGCAGCGTCAGCGGGGGGGCCTACAATGAGCAGTTCTTC. It is translated as CASSVSGGAYNEQFF.

The rearrangement uses TRBV18 and TRBJ1-3, with TRBD1 as a possible D gene (5 bases). The germline gives CDR1 KGHSH, CDR2 LQKENI. The CDR3 is 16 residues long. With 0 bases removed from V and 0 bases from J, the gap between germline ends came to 9 bases. CDR3 region: CASSPPGGFSGNTIYF. CDR3 bases: TGTGCCAGCTCACCACCGGGGGGATTCTCTGGAAACACCATATATTTT.

This clone appeared once. This chain links TRBV6-5 with TRBJ1-6, with unresolved D. V shed 3 bases and J shed 4 bases, with 10 bases lying between them. Germline CDR1 reads MNHEY; CDR2 reads SVGAGI. The CDR3 runs 15 residues. CDR3 in DNA: TGTGCCAGCAGTTATAGGGAGGGATATAATTCACCCCTCCACTTT. Translated, it gives CASSYREGYNSPLHF.